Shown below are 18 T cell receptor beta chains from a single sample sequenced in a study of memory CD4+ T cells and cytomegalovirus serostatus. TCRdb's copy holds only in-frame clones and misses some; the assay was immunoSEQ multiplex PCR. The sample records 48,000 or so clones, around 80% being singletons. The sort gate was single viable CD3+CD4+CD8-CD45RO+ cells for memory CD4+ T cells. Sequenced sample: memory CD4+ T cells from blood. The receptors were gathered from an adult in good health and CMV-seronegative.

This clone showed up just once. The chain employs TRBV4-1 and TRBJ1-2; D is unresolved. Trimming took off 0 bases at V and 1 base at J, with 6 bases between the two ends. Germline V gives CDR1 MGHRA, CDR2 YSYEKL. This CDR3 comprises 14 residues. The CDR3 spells CASSQDPNNYGYTF. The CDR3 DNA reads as TGCGCCAGCAGCCAAGACCCTAATAACTATGGCTACACCTTC.

The CDR3 DNA follows: TGTGCCAGTACCCCGGACCACTATAGCAATCAGCCCCAGCATTTT. Translation gives CASTPDHYSNQPQHF. The gene calls are TRBV19 and TRBJ1-5; D unclear. CDR3 length: 15 amino acids. The germline V and J ends were trimmed by 7 bases and 0 bases, with 13 bases remaining between them. CDR1 is LNHDA, CDR2 SQIVND, per germline (reference sequence).

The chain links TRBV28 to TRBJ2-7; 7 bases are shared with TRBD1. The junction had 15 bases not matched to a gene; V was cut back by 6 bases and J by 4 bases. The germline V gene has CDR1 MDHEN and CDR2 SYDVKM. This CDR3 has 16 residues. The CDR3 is CASREAGTADRYEQYF. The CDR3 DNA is TGTGCCAGCAGGGAGGCAGGCACAGCGGACAGGTACGAGCAGTACTTC.

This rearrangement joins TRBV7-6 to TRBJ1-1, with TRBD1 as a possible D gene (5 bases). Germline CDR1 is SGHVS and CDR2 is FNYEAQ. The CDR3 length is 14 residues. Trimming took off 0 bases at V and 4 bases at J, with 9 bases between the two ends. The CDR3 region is CASSLAGEATEAFF. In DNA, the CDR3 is TGTGCCAGCAGCTTAGCAGGGGAGGCCACTGAAGCTTTCTTT.

This chain's CDR3 is CASRSNTGPGELFF. The CDR3 region has the DNA TGTGCCAGCAGATCAAACACAGGACCCGGGGAGCTGTTTTTT. V and J are TRBV6-6 and TRBJ2-2, with D maybe TRBD1 (5 bases). This CDR3 comprises 14 residues. The V end lost 6 bases, the J end lost 6 bases, and 14 bases lay between the germline ends. Germline V gives CDR1 MNHNY, CDR2 SVGAGI (reference sequence).

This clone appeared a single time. CDR3 DNA: TGTGCCAGCAGCGACGGGACAGGGTATCAGCCCCAGCATTTT. Protein sequence: CASSDGTGYQPQHF. J is TRBJ1-5 and V is TRBV11-2, with 9 bases that match TRBD1. From germline, CDR1 is SGHAT and CDR2 FQNNGV. J gave up 5 bases and V 5 bases, and 4 bases lay outside the gene matches. This CDR3 is built from 14 residues. Filled out from reference TRBV11-2 and TRBJ1-5, the complete variable domain reads EAGVAQSPRYKIIEKRQSVAFWCNPISGHATLYWYQQILGQGPKLLIQFQNNGVVDDSQLPKDRFSAERLKGVDSTLKIQPAKLEDSAVYLCASSDGTGYQPQHFGDGTRLSIL.

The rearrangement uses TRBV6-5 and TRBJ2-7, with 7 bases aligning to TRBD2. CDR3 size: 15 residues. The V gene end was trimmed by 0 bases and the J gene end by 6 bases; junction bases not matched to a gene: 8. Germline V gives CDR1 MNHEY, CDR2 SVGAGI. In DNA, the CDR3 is TGTGCCAGCAGTTACTCTTGGGAGGGGTTGGGCGAGCAGTACTTC. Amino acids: CASSYSWEGLGEQYF.

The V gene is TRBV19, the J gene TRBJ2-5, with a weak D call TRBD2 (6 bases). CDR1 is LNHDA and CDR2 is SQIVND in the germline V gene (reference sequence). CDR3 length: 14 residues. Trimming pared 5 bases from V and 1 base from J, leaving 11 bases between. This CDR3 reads CASSLGGTQETQYF. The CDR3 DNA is TGTGCCAGTAGTCTAGGAGGGACCCAAGAGACCCAGTACTTC.

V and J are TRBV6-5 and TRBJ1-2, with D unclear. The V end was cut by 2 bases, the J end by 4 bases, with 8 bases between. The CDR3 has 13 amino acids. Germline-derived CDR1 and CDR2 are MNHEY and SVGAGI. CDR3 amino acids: CASSYRVGYGYTF. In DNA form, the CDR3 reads TGTGCCAGCAGTTACCGCGTCGGCTATGGCTACACCTTC.

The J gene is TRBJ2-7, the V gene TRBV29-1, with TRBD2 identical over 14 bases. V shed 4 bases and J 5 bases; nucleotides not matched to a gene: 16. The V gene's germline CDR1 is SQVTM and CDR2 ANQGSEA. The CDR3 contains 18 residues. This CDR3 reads CSVGVMVGGLAGAHEQYF. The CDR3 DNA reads TGCAGCGTTGGGGTCATGGTGGGGGGACTAGCGGGAGCCCACGAGCAGTACTTC.

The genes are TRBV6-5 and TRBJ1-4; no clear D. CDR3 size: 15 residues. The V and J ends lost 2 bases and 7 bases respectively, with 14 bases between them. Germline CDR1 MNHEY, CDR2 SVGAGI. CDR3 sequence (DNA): TGTGCCAGCAGTTACGGCGGCCTATACCCTGAAAAACTGTTTTTT. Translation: CASSYGGLYPEKLFF.

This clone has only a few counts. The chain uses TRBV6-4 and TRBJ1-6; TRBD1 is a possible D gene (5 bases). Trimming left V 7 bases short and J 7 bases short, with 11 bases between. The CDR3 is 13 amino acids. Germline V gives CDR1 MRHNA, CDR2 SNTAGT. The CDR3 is CASIETENSPLHF. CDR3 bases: TGTGCCAGCATCGAGACAGAAAATTCACCCCTCCACTTT.

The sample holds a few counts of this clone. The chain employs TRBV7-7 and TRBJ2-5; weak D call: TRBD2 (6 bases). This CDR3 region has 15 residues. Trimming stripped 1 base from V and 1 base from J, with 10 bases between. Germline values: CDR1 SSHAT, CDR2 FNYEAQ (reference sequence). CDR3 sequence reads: CASSLGPGGQETQYF. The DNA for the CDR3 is TGTGCCAGCAGCTTAGGTCCCGGGGGCCAAGAGACCCAGTACTTC.

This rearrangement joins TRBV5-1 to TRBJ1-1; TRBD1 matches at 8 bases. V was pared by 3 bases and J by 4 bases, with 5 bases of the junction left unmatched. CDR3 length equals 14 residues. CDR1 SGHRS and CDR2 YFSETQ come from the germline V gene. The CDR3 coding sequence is TGCGCCAGCAGCTGGGACAGGCGTCTCACTGAAGCTTTCTTT. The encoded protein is CASSWDRRLTEAFF.

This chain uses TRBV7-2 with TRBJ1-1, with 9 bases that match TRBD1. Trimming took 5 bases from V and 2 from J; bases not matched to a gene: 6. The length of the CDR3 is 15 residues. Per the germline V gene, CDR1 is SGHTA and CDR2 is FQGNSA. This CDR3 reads CASSIRTGDNTEAFF. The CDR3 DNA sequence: TGTGCCAGCAGCATACGGACAGGGGATAACACTGAAGCTTTCTTT.

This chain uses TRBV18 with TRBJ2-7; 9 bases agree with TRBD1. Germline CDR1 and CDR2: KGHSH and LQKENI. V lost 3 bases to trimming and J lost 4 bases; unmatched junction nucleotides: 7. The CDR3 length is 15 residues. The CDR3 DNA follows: TGTGCCAGCTCACCCCCCGCGGGACAGGGTTACGAGCAGTACTTC. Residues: CASSPPAGQGYEQYF.

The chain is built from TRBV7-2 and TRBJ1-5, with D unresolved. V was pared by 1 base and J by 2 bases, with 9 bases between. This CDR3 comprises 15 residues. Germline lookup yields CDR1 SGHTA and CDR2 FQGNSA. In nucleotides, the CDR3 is TGTGCCAGCAGCTTAGGTCCGGCCGGCAATCAGCCCCAGCATTTT. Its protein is CASSLGPAGNQPQHF. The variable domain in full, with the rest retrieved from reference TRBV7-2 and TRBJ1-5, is GAGVSQSPSNKVTEKGKDVELRCDPISGHTALYWYRQSLGQGLEFLIYFQGNSAPDKSGLPSDRFSAERTGGSVSTLTIQRTQQEDSAVYLCASSLGPAGNQPQHFGDGTRLSIL.

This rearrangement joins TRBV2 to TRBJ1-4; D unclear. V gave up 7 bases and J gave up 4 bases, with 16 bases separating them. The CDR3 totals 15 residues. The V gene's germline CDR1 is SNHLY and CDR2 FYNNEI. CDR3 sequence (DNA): TGTGCCAGCAATACGGATAGGTCCCATAATGAAAAACTGTTTTTT. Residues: CASNTDRSHNEKLFF.